The 8 T cell receptor beta chains presented below share a single source sample, sequenced in a study of T cell repertoires in cytomegalovirus infection. No antigen has been assigned to these receptors. TCRdb processed the reads anew with MiXCR; each CDR3 protein has one entry. This sample carries about 110,000 distinct CDR3 sequences, around 31% of them seen once, and the ten largest clones take around 41%. The input for sequencing was CD8+ T cells from cultured PBMCs, taken from culture after CMV antigen stimulation. These receptor sequences come from a human donor in good health (CMV status not recorded). Some clones in this sample may be carry-over from other donors' samples.

The rearrangement joins TRBV6-2 or TRBV6-3 to TRBJ2-5; 7 nucleotides agree with TRBD2. This CDR3 has 17 amino acids. V dropped 0 bases and J dropped 4; count of bases not matched to a gene: 11. In germline, CDR1 is MNHEY, CDR2 SVGEGT. The CDR3 here is CASSYSSGANRRETQYF. In nucleotides, the CDR3 is TGTGCCAGCAGTTACTCAAGCGGGGCTAACCGCCGAGAGACCCAGTACTTC.

The rearrangement links TRBV10-3 to TRBJ2-2; TRBD1 matches 7 bases. Germline V gene sequence: CDR1 ENHRY, CDR2 SYGVKD. J lost 2 bases, V lost 4 bases, and 4 bases had no gene match. CDR3 length: 15 residues. CDR3 sequence (DNA): TGTGCCATCAGTGGGACAGGTGGAAACACCGGGGAGCTGTTTTTT. Translated: CAISGTGGNTGELFF.

This clonotype turned up a few times. The chain joins TRBV11-2 to TRBJ2-1, with D uncertain. Trimming took 4 bases from V and 0 from J, leaving 10 bases between them. Germline values: CDR1 SGHAT, CDR2 FQNNGV. The CDR3 loop spans 15 amino acids. The CDR3 DNA reads as TGTGCCAGCAGCTCAATCGGAAGCTCCTACAATGAGCAGTTCTTC. As protein: CASSSIGSSYNEQFF.

In its sample, this clonotype was seen a few times. The chain links TRBV7-2 to TRBJ2-4; no clear D. Trimming cost V 5 bases and J 1 base, with 6 bases left between them. The CDR3 length is 13 residues. Germline values: CDR1 SGHTA, CDR2 FQGNSA. In DNA form, the CDR3 reads TGTGCCAGCAGCCTGGGGGCCAAAAACATTCAGTACTTC. As protein: CASSLGAKNIQYF.

This clonotype was seen at least ten times. V gene TRBV7-2 combines with J gene TRBJ2-7, with 9 bases fitting TRBD2. The CDR3 runs to 17 residues. The V segment lost 5 bases and the J segment 4 bases; nucleotides outside the gene matches: 15. Per germline, CDR1 SGHTA and CDR2 FQGNSA. This CDR3 is CASSPMLSGGTDYEQYF. Here the CDR3 DNA reads TGTGCCAGCAGCCCTATGTTAAGCGGGGGGACGGATTACGAGCAGTACTTC.

This chain links TRBV28 with TRBJ2-7, with 7 positions matching TRBD2. Germline V gives CDR1 MDHEN, CDR2 SYDVKM. There are 11 residues in the CDR3. Trimming removed 5 bases from V and 9 bases from J; junction bases left unmatched: 4. The CDR3 is CASSLGEGQYF. DNA of the CDR3: TGTGCCAGCAGTCTAGGGGAGGGGCAGTACTTC.

This clonotype appeared once. The CDR3 DNA reads as TGTGCCAGCAGCCAGGGGTTGTCCACTGAAGCTTTCTTT. Its protein product is CASSQGLSTEAFF. V gene TRBV5-6 combines with J gene TRBJ1-1; D possibly corresponds to TRBD1 (6 bases). Germline loops: CDR1 SGHDT, CDR2 YYEEEE. This CDR3 is 13 amino acids long. Trimming removed 4 bases from V and 4 bases from J, with 11 bases in between.

The chain uses TRBV11-1 and TRBJ1-1; TRBD1 matches at 8 bases. Trimming removed 2 bases from V and 0 bases from J; junction bases left unmatched: 8. The CDR3 runs to 17 residues. The germline gives CDR1 SGHAT, CDR2 FQDESV (reference sequence). In DNA, the CDR3 is TGTGCCAGCAGCTTAATTTACAGGGGGTTTTTGAACACTGAAGCTTTCTTT. This translates into CASSLIYRGFLNTEAFF.